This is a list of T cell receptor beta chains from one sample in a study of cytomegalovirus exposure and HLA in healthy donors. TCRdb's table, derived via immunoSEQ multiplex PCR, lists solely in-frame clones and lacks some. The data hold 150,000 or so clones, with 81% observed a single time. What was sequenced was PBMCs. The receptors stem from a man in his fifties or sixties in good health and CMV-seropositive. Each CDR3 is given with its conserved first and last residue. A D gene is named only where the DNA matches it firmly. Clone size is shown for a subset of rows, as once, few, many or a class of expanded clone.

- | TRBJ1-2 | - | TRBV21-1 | CASSKGEQGSYGYTF | TGTGCCAGCAGCAAAGGGGAACAGGGGAGCTATGGCTACACCTTC
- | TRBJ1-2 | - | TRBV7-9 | CASSFTDYGYTF | TGTGCCAGCAGCTTCACAGACTATGGCTACACCTTC
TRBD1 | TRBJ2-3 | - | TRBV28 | CASSLRGLSTDTQYF | TGTGCCAGCAGTTTAAGGGGGCTTAGCACAGATACGCAGTATTTT
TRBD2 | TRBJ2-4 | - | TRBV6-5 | CASSYSVGGGKNIQYF | TGTGCCAGCAGTTACTCGGTGGGGGGGGGCAAAAACATTCAGTACTTC
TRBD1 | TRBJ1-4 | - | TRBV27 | CASTGQGTNEKLFF | TGTGCCAGCACCGGACAGGGTACGAATGAAAAACTGTTTTTT
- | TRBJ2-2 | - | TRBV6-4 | CASSANQGIGELFF | TGTGCCAGCAGTGCGAACCAGGGTATCGGGGAGCTGTTTTTT
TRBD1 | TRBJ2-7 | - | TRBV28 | CASSPGQDVYEQYF | TGTGCCAGCAGTCCAGGACAGGATGTCTACGAGCAGTACTTC
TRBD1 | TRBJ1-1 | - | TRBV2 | CASSRQGNREAFF | TGTGCCAGCAGCCGACAGGGGAACCGGGAAGCTTTCTTT
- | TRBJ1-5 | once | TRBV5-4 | CASSLGPGVQRNQPQHF | TGTGCCAGCAGCTTGGGGCCGGGGGTACAGCGCAATCAGCCCCAGCATTTT
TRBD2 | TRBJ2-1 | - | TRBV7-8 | CASSRRPGLAGGGSYNEQFF | TGTGCCAGCAGCCGTAGGCCGGGACTAGCGGGGGGAGGGTCCTACAATGAGCAGTTCTTC
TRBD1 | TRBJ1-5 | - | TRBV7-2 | CASSLEGARGQPQHF | TGTGCCAGCAGCTTAGAGGGGGCGAGGGGGCAGCCCCAGCATTTT
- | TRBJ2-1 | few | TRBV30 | CAWSPGSSSYNEQFF | TGTGCCTGGAGTCCCGGGTCCAGCTCCTACAATGAGCAGTTCTTC
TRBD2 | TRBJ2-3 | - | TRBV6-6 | CASSGGLAVGTDTQYF | TGTGCCAGCAGCGGAGGACTAGCGGTAGGGACAGATACGCAGTATTTT
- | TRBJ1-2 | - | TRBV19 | CASSYSPLYGYTF | TGTGCCAGTAGTTACAGCCCCCTCTATGGCTACACCTTC
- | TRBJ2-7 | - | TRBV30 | CAWSGRDSYEQYF | TGTGCCTGGAGCGGCCGTGACAGCTACGAGCAGTACTTC
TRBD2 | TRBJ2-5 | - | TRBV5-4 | CASSLTSGGRETQYF | TGTGCCAGCAGCTTGACTAGCGGGGGGAGGGAGACCCAGTACTTC
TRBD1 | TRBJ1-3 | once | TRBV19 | CAAQPQGENTIYF | TGTGCCGCCCAGCCACAGGGGGAAAACACCATATATTTT
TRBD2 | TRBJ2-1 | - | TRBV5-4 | CASSFGGSGFYNEQFF | TGTGCCAGCAGCTTTGGCGGGAGTGGGTTCTACAATGAGCAGTTCTTC
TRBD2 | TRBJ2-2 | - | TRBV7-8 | CASRPGVAGGNTGELFF | TGTGCCAGCAGGCCAGGGGTAGCGGGAGGGAACACCGGGGAGCTGTTTTTT
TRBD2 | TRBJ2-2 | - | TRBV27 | CASSRKSGTNYGELFF | TGTGCCAGCAGTCGCAAATCCGGGACTAACTACGGGGAGCTGTTTTTT
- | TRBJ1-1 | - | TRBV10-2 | CASSDRAVPGAFF | TGCGCCAGCAGTGACAGGGCGGTCCCCGGGGCTTTCTTT
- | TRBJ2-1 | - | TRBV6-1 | CASSSGWEQFF | TGTGCCAGCAGTTCAGGCTGGGAGCAGTTCTTC
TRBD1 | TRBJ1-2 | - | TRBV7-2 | CASSPGQGAGTF | TGTGCCAGCAGCCCCGGACAGGGGGCCGGGACCTTC
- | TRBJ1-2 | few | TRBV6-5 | CASSSGSPLNYGYTF | TGTGCCAGCAGCTCCGGGTCTCCCCTTAACTATGGCTACACCTTC
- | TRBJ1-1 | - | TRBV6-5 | CASSYPGQTEAFF | TGTGCCAGCAGTTACCCAGGACAGACTGAAGCTTTCTTT
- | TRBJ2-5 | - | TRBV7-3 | CASSSGLLETQYF | TGTGCCAGCAGCTCGGGACTCCTAGAGACCCAGTACTTC
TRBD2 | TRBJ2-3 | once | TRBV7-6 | CASSLGTSGSTDTQYF | TGTGCCAGCAGCCTAGGGACTAGCGGGAGTACAGATACGCAGTATTTT
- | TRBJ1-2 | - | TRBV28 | CASTPGRLQGYTF | TGTGCCAGCACCCCCGGGAGACTTCAGGGCTACACCTTC
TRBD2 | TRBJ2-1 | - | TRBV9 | CASSVSVNEGTRGDNEQFF | TGTGCCAGCAGCGTATCGGTTAATGAAGGGACTAGAGGCGACAATGAGCAGTTCTTC
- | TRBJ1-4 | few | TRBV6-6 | CASRRSQGTNEKLFF | TGTGCCAGCAGACGCTCCCAGGGCACTAATGAAAAACTGTTTTTT
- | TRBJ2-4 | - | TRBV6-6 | CASTKGGFLAKNIQYF | TGTGCCAGCACAAAGGGGGGGTTTCTAGCCAAAAACATTCAGTACTTC
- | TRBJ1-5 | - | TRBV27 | CARLRGVNQPQHF | TGTGCCAGACTTCGGGGGGTCAATCAGCCCCAGCATTTT
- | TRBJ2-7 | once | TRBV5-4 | CASSSPYEQYF | TGTGCCAGCAGCTCTCCCTACGAGCAGTACTTC
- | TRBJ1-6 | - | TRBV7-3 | CASSLRNAGSGSPLHF | TGTGCCAGCAGCCTAAGGAACGCAGGGTCCGGTTCACCCCTCCACTTT
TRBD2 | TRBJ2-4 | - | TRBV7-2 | CASSFSGSGRAVGIQYF | TGTGCCAGCAGCTTTTCGGGGAGCGGGAGGGCCGTAGGCATTCAGTACTTC
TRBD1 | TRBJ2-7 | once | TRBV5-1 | CASSHFGQVQTYEQYF | TGCGCCAGCAGCCACTTCGGACAGGTGCAAACCTACGAGCAGTACTTC
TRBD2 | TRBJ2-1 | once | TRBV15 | CATSREVAGGPADNEQFF | TGTGCCACCAGCAGAGAGGTAGCGGGAGGACCAGCGGACAATGAGCAGTTCTTC
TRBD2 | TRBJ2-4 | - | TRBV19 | CASSIPAGGQGNIQYF | TGTGCCAGTAGTATCCCAGCGGGGGGGCAAGGAAACATTCAGTACTTC
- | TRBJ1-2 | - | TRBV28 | CASSLGQHYGYTF | TGTGCCAGCAGTTTAGGGCAGCACTATGGCTACACCTTC
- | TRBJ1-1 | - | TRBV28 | CASSLWDTLAFF | TGTGCCAGCAGTTTATGGGACACTCTCGCTTTCTTT
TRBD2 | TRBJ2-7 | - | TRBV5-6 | CASSLFGTSASYEQYF | TGTGCCAGCAGCTTGTTTGGGACTAGCGCATCCTACGAGCAGTACTTC
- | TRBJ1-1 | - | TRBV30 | CAWYPRGNTEAFF | TGTGCCTGGTATCCAAGGGGGAACACTGAAGCTTTCTTT
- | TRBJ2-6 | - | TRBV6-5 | CASLKPGSGANVLTF | TGTGCCAGCTTGAAGCCGGGCTCTGGGGCCAACGTCCTGACTTTC